Described below is a single TCR beta chain sequence and its context. The antigen this receptor binds is unknown. No quality values exist for individual bases; no much larger clone is one base distant. The data originate from a study of blood T cell repertoires in COVID-19 (dated by TCRdb to 2018 to 2021). At the level of the whole study: The collaborator samples originated in the United States, Italy and Spain and spanned the acute and convalescent phases of COVID-19. A de-identified subject ID, COVID-19 status, age in years and sex were almost always included in the sample metadata. Subjects who had been exposed to COVID-19, were actively infected with it, or had recovered from it provided the deeply sampled blood TCRbeta repertoires that made up the dataset. The samples were drawn from the first 160 participants of the ongoing ImmuneRACE study and from 1,254 subjects provided by 6 global collaborators. The material from the prospective study consisted of cDNA or gDNA derived from T cells, B-cell-depleted T cells, or PBMCs. Where available, HLA class I and class II types were taken from metadata supplied by the sample provider and were not determined by assay-based typing. The repertoires were released in a freely available public database meant as a resource for research on the immune response to SARS-CoV-2. The research as a whole found: How much clinical and demographic metadata was included differed by source and by participant, and the metadata was provided uncurated.

TCRbeta CDR3 regions were amplified from genomic DNA by means of the immunoSEQ Assay, a bias-controlled multiplex PCR. Processing in the source paper ran as follows. Nucleated cell counts per sample were estimated from amplification of reference gene primers within the assay. To quantify the absolute abundance of each unique TCRbeta CDR3 rearrangement, sequence reads were collapsed and filtered. For each sample, productive Simpson clonality was calculated as the square root of Simpson's diversity index across productive rearrangements. TCRdb obtained this table from immuneACCESS and retained in-frame rearrangements with V and J assigned. These tables miss some clones; where compared with another copy, unresolved V genes account for less than half of the shortfall, and the remainder is unexplained. D and trimming come from the DNA, and the V and J calls and clone size come from that table. The sample table holds about 64,000 clones, of which 88% were seen once. About a tenth of the sample belongs to the ten largest clones.

Participants in the prospective study were aged roughly 18 to 100 years, lived in 24 United States geographic areas, and enrolled through a virtual design. In the prospective study, participants were assigned to cohorts based on the clinical history participants reported in a screening survey and a study questionnaire. Recovered participants in ImmuneRACE Cohort 3 were defined by two consecutive negative NP/OP PCR tests, clearance by a healthcare professional, or resolution of symptoms. Mobile phlebotomists in the prospective study collected whole blood, serum and a nasopharyngeal or oropharyngeal swab from every participant. Participants in the prospective study had the option to provide additional blood draws and questionnaires over an approximately 2-month period. Prospective study blood samples were shipped either frozen or at room temperature before DNA extraction. Reading the germline V gene gives CDR1 KGHSH and CDR2 LQKENI. Unmatched junction bases come to 5, with V trimmed by 1 base and J by 2 bases. Inclusive of the bounding cysteine and phenylalanine, the CDR3 is 16 residues long. Of the read, only the CDR3 DNA is kept; its 48 bases are in frame from base 1.

The receptor was derived from a woman aged 40 to 50 who had recovered from COVID-19. Sequencing input: PBMCs or T cells enriched from blood (not recorded which). Recombination connected TRBV18 to TRBJ2-4, with 7 central nucleotides matching TRBD1. The bases are TGTGCCAGCTCACCACAGGACAGGATCACCAAAAACATTCAGTACTTC. It is translated as CASSPQDRITKNIQYF.